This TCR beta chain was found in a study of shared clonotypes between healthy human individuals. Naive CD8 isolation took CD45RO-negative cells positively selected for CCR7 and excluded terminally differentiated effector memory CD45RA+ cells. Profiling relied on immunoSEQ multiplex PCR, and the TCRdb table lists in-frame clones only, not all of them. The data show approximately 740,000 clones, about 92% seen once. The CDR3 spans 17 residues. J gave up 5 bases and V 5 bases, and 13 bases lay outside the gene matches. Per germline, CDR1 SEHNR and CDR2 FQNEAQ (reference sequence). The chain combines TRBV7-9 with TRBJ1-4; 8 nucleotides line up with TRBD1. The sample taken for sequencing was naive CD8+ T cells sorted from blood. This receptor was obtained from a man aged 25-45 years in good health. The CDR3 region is CASSPAQGVFGNEKLFF. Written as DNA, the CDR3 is TGTGCCAGCAGCCCTGCACAGGGGGTTTTTGGGAATGAAAAACTGTTTTTT. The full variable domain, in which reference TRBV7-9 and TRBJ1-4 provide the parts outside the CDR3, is DTGVSQNPRHKITKRGQNVTFRCDPISEHNRLYWYRQTLGQGPEFLTYFQNEAQLEKSRLLSDRFSAERPKGSFSTLEIQRTEQGDSAMYLCASSPAQGVFGNEKLFFGSGTQLSVL.